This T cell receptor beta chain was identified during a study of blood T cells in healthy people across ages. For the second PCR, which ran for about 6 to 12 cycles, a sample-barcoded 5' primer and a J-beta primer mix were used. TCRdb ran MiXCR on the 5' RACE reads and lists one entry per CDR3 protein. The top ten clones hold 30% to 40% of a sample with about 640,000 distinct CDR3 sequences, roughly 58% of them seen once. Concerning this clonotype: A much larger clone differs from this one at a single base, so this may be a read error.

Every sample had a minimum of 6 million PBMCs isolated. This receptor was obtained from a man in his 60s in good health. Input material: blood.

For the CDR3, the DNA is TGTGCCGGCAGCTTGGGGGGAAAAGAGACCCAGTACTTC. As protein: CAGSLGGKETQYF. The J gene is TRBJ2-5, the V gene TRBV5-5, with D perhaps matching TRBD2 (6 bases). The CDR3 is 13 residues long. Looked up from germline, CDR1 is SGHKS and CDR2 is YYEKEE (reference sequence).